The clone carrying this TCR beta chain was seen a handful of times. Its antigen is unidentified. The data derive from a study of CD8+CD57+ T cells in acquired aplastic anemia. Study at large: In CD4+ cells, healthy donors produced an average of about 10.8 million reads.

Researchers used genomic DNA as the template to profile TCR beta VDJ and CDR3. TCRdb fed the reads into MiXCR, producing one record per CDR3 protein. The sample holds roughly 50,000 distinct CDR3 sequences; over 60% are singletons and the top ten take around 36%. Broader study findings: Patients and controls were found to share roughly 31 CD8+ CDR3 sequences. Significance was not reached for CD8+ Simpson's diversity between patients and controls.

This CDR3 region has 19 residues. Germline V gives CDR1 DFQATT, CDR2 SNEGSKA (reference sequence). Trimming took 1 base from V and 4 from J, leaving 27 bases between them. Sequencing was performed on sorted CD4+, CD8+, or CD8+CD57+ T cells (not recorded which) from PBMCs. This TCR derives from a human donor in good health, serving as a control. This chain joins TRBV20-1 and TRBJ2-3; D may be TRBD2 (6 bases). CDR3 residues: CSARGPAEGQASSADTQYF. For the CDR3, the DNA is TGCAGTGCTAGAGGTCCTGCGGAGGGGCAAGCTAGCAGCGCAGATACGCAGTATTTT.